The 30 T cell receptor beta chains reported below all come from one sample, sequenced in a study of cytomegalovirus exposure and HLA in healthy donors. With 60 Vbeta and 13 Jbeta primers, the PCR was carried out. Data came from immunoSEQ multiplex PCR; TCRdb stores just in-frame clones and leaves some out. The profile shows 150,000 to 200,000 clones, roughly 80% of them singletons. What was sequenced was PBMCs. The receptor source for this set is a young woman in good health and CMV-seronegative.

The gene calls are TRBV19 and TRBJ2-1; tentatively, D is TRBD2 (5 bases). This CDR3 contains 16 residues. Germline V lookup: CDR1 LNHDA, CDR2 SQIVND (reference sequence). Between the trimmed V and J ends, which lost 0 bases and 8 bases, there was a span of 17 bases. The chain's CDR3 is CASSIDRQTLGDEQFF. The CDR3 DNA sequence: TGTGCCAGTAGTATAGATCGCCAAACCCTGGGAGATGAGCAGTTCTTC.

The gene calls are TRBV6-1 and TRBJ2-5; 10 positions match TRBD1. The germline CDR1 and CDR2 sequences are MNHNS and SASEGT. V was clipped by 0 bases and J by 4 bases; unmatched bases: 8. CDR3 length: 17 residues. The CDR3 is CASSEALSGQGGETQYF. The CDR3 DNA follows: TGTGCCAGCAGTGAAGCCCTCAGTGGACAGGGGGGAGAGACCCAGTACTTC.

V usage is TRBV5-1 and J usage is TRBJ1-1; perhaps TRBD1 as D (5 bases). The CDR3 loop spans 15 amino acids. The germline gives CDR1 SGHRS, CDR2 YFSETQ. V gave up 2 bases and J gave up 1 base, with 12 bases separating them. The CDR3 loop is CASSFLQGPNTEAFF. CDR3 DNA sequence: TGCGCCAGCAGCTTCTTGCAGGGCCCGAACACTGAAGCTTTCTTT.

V and J are TRBV6-1 and TRBJ2-5, with 7 bases lining up with TRBD1. The last part of the DNA fits TRBJ2-7 better; the J call may be wrong. The V gene's germline CDR1 is MNHNS and CDR2 SASEGT. This CDR3 comprises 14 residues. The CDR3 bases are TGTGCCAGCAGGTTGGGACAGTTTGGAAACGAGCAGTACTTC. This translates into CASRLGQFGNEQYF.

The CDR3 sequence: CAWIAYLKGEEKGNQPQHF. The CDR3 DNA is TGTGCCTGGATAGCGTATTTAAAAGGGGAGGAAAAAGGCAATCAGCCCCAGCATTTT. The rearrangement joins TRBV30 to TRBJ1-5; D possibly corresponds to TRBD1 (5 bases). The germline V gene encodes CDR1 GTSNPN and CDR2 SVGIG (reference sequence). V was cut by 4 bases and J by 2 bases, with 27 bases left in between. The CDR3 is made up of 19 amino acids.

V is TRBV11-2 and J is TRBJ2-7; no clear D. The length of the CDR3 is 12 residues. Per germline, CDR1 SGHAT and CDR2 FQNNGV. The germline V and J ends were trimmed by 5 bases and 4 bases, with 9 bases remaining between them. The CDR3 protein is CASSGDTYEQYF. The CDR3 DNA is TGTGCCAGCAGCGGCGACACTTACGAGCAGTACTTC.

The table lists this clone with a count of one. J is TRBJ2-1 and V is TRBV19; D is perhaps TRBD2 (6 bases). Per the germline V gene, CDR1 is LNHDA and CDR2 is SQIVND (reference sequence). There are 11 residues in the CDR3. The ends were cut back, 9 bases at V and 11 bases at J, with 14 bases in the middle. CDR3 bases: TGTGCCAGCCAAGGACTAACTAAGCAGTTCTTC. It specifies CASQGLTKQFF. The full variable domain, rest sourced from reference TRBV19 and TRBJ2-1, is DGGITQSPKYLFRKEGQNVTLSCEQNLNHDAMYWYRQDPGQGLRLIYYSQIVNDFQKGDIAEGYSVSREKKESFPLTVTSAQKNPTAFYLCASQGLTKQFFGPGTRLTVL.

This chain connects TRBV2 to TRBJ2-6; 8 bases are shared with TRBD2. CDR1 and CDR2 (germline): SNHLY, FYNNEI. The V gene end was trimmed by 6 bases and the J gene end by 0 bases; junction bases not matched to a gene: 4. The CDR3 sequence is 16 residues long. Here the CDR3 DNA reads TGTGCCAGCAGAACCGGGACTAGCTCTGGGGCCAACGTCCTGACTTTC. It is translated as CASRTGTSSGANVLTF.

This clone is a singleton in its sample. The CDR3 loop is CASSFLVGGSTTDTQYF. The CDR3 DNA sequence: TGTGCCAGCAGCTTTTTAGTGGGGGGGAGTACGACAGATACGCAGTATTTT. J is TRBJ2-3 and V is TRBV7-6; 7 bases fit TRBD2. The trim removed 3 bases at V and 3 bases at J, leaving 12 bases unmatched. CDR1 and CDR2 from the germline V gene are SGHVS and FNYEAQ. The length of the CDR3 is 17 residues.

The genes are TRBV28 and TRBJ2-7; 7 bases map to TRBD1. The CDR3 sequence is 14 residues long. V shed 7 bases and J 3 bases; nucleotides not matched to a gene: 9. Germline V gene data show CDR1 as MDHEN and CDR2 as SYDVKM. CDR3 sequence reads: CASKKGQVGYEQYF. The CDR3 coding sequence is TGTGCCAGCAAGAAAGGACAGGTGGGCTACGAGCAGTACTTC. Full variable domain (rest looked up from reference TRBV28 and TRBJ2-7): DVKVTQSSRYLVKRTGEKVFLECVQDMDHENMFWYRQDPGLGLRLIYFSYDVKMKEKGDIPEGYSVSREKKERFSLILESASTNQTSMYLCASKKGQVGYEQYFGPGTRLTVT.

This clone was picked up a small number of times. This chain joins TRBV7-9 and TRBJ2-7, with TRBD1 matching over 8 bases. Germline V gene sequence: CDR1 SEHNR, CDR2 FQNEAQ (reference sequence). Unmatched junction bases numbered 9, after V lost 4 bases and J lost 4 bases. The CDR3 totals 15 residues. The CDR3 DNA reads TGTGCCAGCAGCTATCCGGGACAGGAAAAATACGAGCAGTACTTC. It translates to CASSYPGQEKYEQYF.

The chain recombines TRBV19 with TRBJ2-5; possible D gene TRBD1, 6 bases. The ends were cut back, 1 base at V and 1 base at J, with 16 bases in the middle. The CDR3 length is 17 residues. Germline assignment: CDR1 LNHDA and CDR2 SQIVND (reference sequence). CDR3 DNA: TGTGCCAGTAGTATAGGGGGGCCTCTCTTGGGCCAAGAGACCCAGTACTTC. It specifies CASSIGGPLLGQETQYF.

This clone was observed a handful of times. The V gene is TRBV11-2, the J gene TRBJ2-1; 7 nucleotides agree with TRBD2. V was pared by 5 bases and J by 4 bases, with 8 bases of the junction left unmatched. CDR3 length equals 15 residues. Germline CDR1 SGHAT, CDR2 FQNNGV. Here the CDR3 reads CASSLISGSYNEQFF. The CDR3 nucleotides read TGTGCCAGCAGCCTAATTAGCGGGTCGTACAATGAGCAGTTCTTC. The complete variable domain, with remaining parts taken from reference TRBV11-2 and TRBJ2-1, reads EAGVAQSPRYKIIEKRQSVAFWCNPISGHATLYWYQQILGQGPKLLIQFQNNGVVDDSQLPKDRFSAERLKGVDSTLKIQPAKLEDSAVYLCASSLISGSYNEQFFGPGTRLTVL.

V is TRBV4-1 and J is TRBJ1-2; a weak D match, TRBD1 (6 bases). This CDR3 region has 15 residues. CDR1 and CDR2 from the germline V gene are MGHRA and YSYEKL. V was shortened by 5 bases and J by 4 bases, with 17 bases between the two germline ends. CDR3 sequence reads: CASSRTRGGGYGYTF. Here the CDR3 DNA reads TGCGCCAGCAGCAGGACCAGGGGAGGGGGCTATGGCTACACCTTC.

Written as DNA, the CDR3 is TGTGCCAGCAGTTCCTCAGTTGGGCTCATGGCTTTCTTT. It encodes CASSSSVGLMAFF. The chain employs TRBV6-5 and TRBJ1-1; D unclear. The ends were cut back, 4 bases at V and 11 bases at J, with 17 bases in the middle. Germline V gives CDR1 MNHEY, CDR2 SVGAGI. This CDR3 is built from 13 residues.

This rearrangement joins TRBV7-2 to TRBJ2-7; the match to TRBD2 covers 8 bases. The CDR3 runs to 18 residues. V gave up 1 base and J gave up 3 bases; unmatched junction bases: 14. Germline CDR1 is SGHTA and CDR2 is FQGNSA. This CDR3 reads CASSLGRGITSGNYEQYF. DNA of the CDR3: TGTGCCAGCAGCTTAGGTAGGGGGATTACTAGCGGCAACTACGAGCAGTACTTC.

In its sample, this clone was seen a few times. The chain employs TRBV6-5 and TRBJ2-7; weak D call: TRBD1 (5 bases). With 7 bases removed from V and 2 bases from J, the gap between germline ends came to 12 bases. CDR1 and CDR2 (germline): MNHEY, SVGAGI. This CDR3 comprises 13 residues. CDR3 in amino acids: CASNKRGPYEQYF. CDR3 in DNA: TGTGCCAGCAATAAAAGGGGTCCCTACGAGCAGTACTTC.

This clone was detected only a few times. The rearrangement uses TRBV15 and TRBJ1-3; the match to TRBD1 covers 8 bases. The CDR3 sequence is 16 residues long. Losses at the gene ends were 4 bases for V and 0 bases for J; bases not matched to a gene: 5. CDR1 LNHNV and CDR2 YYDKDF come from the germline V gene (reference sequence). The CDR3, as DNA: TGTGCCACCAGCAAGGACAGGGCCCTCTCTGGAAACACCATATATTTT. Amino acids: CATSKDRALSGNTIYF.

This clone was counted only a few times. The J gene is TRBJ2-1, the V gene TRBV11-2; 9 bases map to TRBD2. CDR1 is SGHAT and CDR2 is FQNNGV in the germline V gene. With V trimmed by 3 bases and J by 8 bases, 8 bases remained unmatched. CDR3 length equals 15 residues. Here the CDR3 DNA reads TGTGCCAGCAGCTTTAGTAGCGGGAGAAGCGATGAGCAGTTCTTC. Its protein product is CASSFSSGRSDEQFF.

The V call is TRBV18, the J call TRBJ1-1; 7 bases fit TRBD1. V shed 3 bases, J shed 1 base, and the junction held 2 bases outside the gene matches. The V gene's germline CDR1 is KGHSH and CDR2 LQKENI. CDR3 length: 14 residues. DNA of the CDR3: TGTGCCAGCTCACCCTGGACAGGGAACACTGAAGCTTTCTTT. Its translation is CASSPWTGNTEAFF.

V gene TRBV23-1 combines with J gene TRBJ2-2; D unclear. TRBV23-1 is given ORF status, its function remaining uncertain. Trimming stripped 3 bases from V and 2 bases from J, with 13 bases between. The CDR3 loop spans 16 amino acids. In DNA form, the CDR3 reads TGCGCCAGCAGTCACGTGAGGTCTTTAAACACCGGGGAGCTGTTTTTT. Encoded protein: CASSHVRSLNTGELFF.

This chain uses TRBV19 with TRBJ1-2, with D unresolved. Germline CDR1 LNHDA, CDR2 SQIVND (reference sequence). This CDR3 is built from 13 residues. Trimming stripped 6 bases from V and 5 bases from J, with 13 bases between. The CDR3 coding sequence is TGTGCCAGTAGGCAGACGGCGACATATGGCTACACCTTC. Encoded protein: CASRQTATYGYTF.

J is TRBJ1-2 and V is TRBV2, with TRBD1 matching over 7 bases. The germline V gene has CDR1 SNHLY and CDR2 FYNNEI. This CDR3 region has 12 residues. V lost 10 bases and J lost 11; bases outside the gene matches: 13. The CDR3: CAIQQGRGDYTF. CDR3 in DNA: TGTGCCATACAACAGGGGCGTGGGGATTACACCTTC.

The chain has TRBV29-1 and TRBJ2-7, with 9 bases lining up with TRBD1. CDR3 length equals 17 residues. The germline V gene has CDR1 SQVTM and CDR2 ANQGSEA. After removal of 1 base from V and 5 bases from J, the junction contained 15 bases not matched to a gene. CDR3 DNA sequence: TGCAGCGTTGAAGGAATTTTGCCGGGACAGGGTACCCACGAGCAGTACTTC. It codes for CSVEGILPGQGTHEQYF.

The chain has TRBV5-1 and TRBJ2-3; D is perhaps TRBD2 (6 bases). The CDR3 spans 16 residues. Deletions cut 4 bases from V and 2 bases from J, with 17 bases between. Germline CDR1 SGHRS, CDR2 YFSETQ. CDR3: CASSLDGRDLTDTQYF. As DNA, the CDR3 is TGCGCCAGCAGCCTGGATGGGCGGGACCTCACAGATACGCAGTATTTT. Full variable domain (remainder filled in from reference TRBV5-1 and TRBJ2-3): KAGVTQTPRYLIKTRGQQVTLSCSPISGHRSVSWYQQTPGQGLQFLFEYFSETQRNKGNFPGRFSGRQFSNSRSEMNVSTLELGDSALYLCASSLDGRDLTDTQYFGPGTRLTVL.

J is TRBJ2-7 and V is TRBV6-1, with 7 positions matching TRBD1. CDR1 is MNHNS and CDR2 is SASEGT in the germline V gene. The CDR3 totals 10 residues. The V gene end was trimmed by 6 bases and the J gene end by 7 bases; junction bases not matched to a gene: 0. DNA for the CDR3: TGTGCCAGCAGGGACAGGGAGCAGTACTTC. Amino acids: CASRDREQYF.

J is TRBJ1-1 and V is TRBV6-6, with a tentative D call TRBD1 (5 bases). Germline loops: CDR1 MNHNY, CDR2 SVGAGI (reference sequence). The CDR3 is 14 amino acids. Trimming took 2 bases from V and 1 from J, leaving 8 bases between them. Here the CDR3 reads CASSYGAQNTEAFF. The CDR3 coding sequence is TGTGCCAGCAGTTACGGGGCCCAGAACACTGAAGCTTTCTTT.

Only a few counts were recorded for this clone. The V gene is TRBV19, the J gene TRBJ2-1, with 12 bases that match TRBD2. V lost 3 bases to trimming and J lost 7 bases; unmatched junction nucleotides: 7. CDR1 is LNHDA and CDR2 is SQIVND in the germline V gene (reference sequence). CDR3 length: 16 residues. The CDR3 DNA is TGTGCCAGTAGTATCCAGACTAGCGGGAGTTGGAATGAGCAGTTCTTC. This encodes CASSIQTSGSWNEQFF. The full variable domain, completed using reference TRBV19 and TRBJ2-1, is DGGITQSPKYLFRKEGQNVTLSCEQNLNHDAMYWYRQDPGQGLRLIYYSQIVNDFQKGDIAEGYSVSREKKESFPLTVTSAQKNPTAFYLCASSIQTSGSWNEQFFGPGTRLTVL.

The chain employs TRBV7-2 and TRBJ2-7, with D perhaps TRBD1 (5 bases). CDR3 size: 13 residues. Germline V gives CDR1 SGHTA, CDR2 FQGNSA. Trimming removed 5 bases from V and 3 bases from J, with 11 bases in between. The CDR3 DNA sequence: TGTGCCAGCAGCACCCGACAGAACTACGAGCAGTACTTC. Translation gives CASSTRQNYEQYF.

V gene TRBV7-2 combines with J gene TRBJ2-7; TRBD2 aligns across 9 bases. V was clipped by 4 bases and J by 2 bases; unmatched bases: 6. Germline V CDR1 and CDR2: SGHTA, FQGNSA. CDR3 length equals 15 residues. The CDR3 reads CASSSRAGGTYEQYF. The CDR3 DNA is TGTGCCAGCAGCTCCAGAGCGGGAGGAACCTACGAGCAGTACTTC.